This T cell receptor (beta chain) appears in the sequencing data of a study of blood T cell repertoires in COVID-19. Study-level background: The United States, Italy and Spain were the sources of the acute and convalescent COVID-19 samples. From T cells, B-cell-depleted T cells, or PBMCs came the material, which was cDNA or gDNA.

Per the authors' pipeline: Amplification from reference gene primers served as the basis for estimated nucleated cell counts. The table came from immunoSEQ multiplex PCR; TCRdb's copy has only in-frame clones and leaves some out. D and trimming come from the DNA, and the V and J calls and clone size come from that table. This sample has approximately 170,000 clones, with around 85% found just once. The CDR3 runs 13 residues. The ends were cut back, 2 bases at V and 2 bases at J, with 6 bases in the middle. Germline values: CDR1 SGHAT, CDR2 FQNNGV. This clonotype was obtained from an elderly woman with COVID-19, enrolled during active disease. Input material: peripheral blood. The chain couples TRBV11-2 to TRBJ1-2; D is unclear. CDR3 residues: CASSLKLNYGYTF. CDR3 sequence (DNA): TGTGCCAGCAGCTTAAAGCTAAACTATGGCTACACCTTC.